This T cell receptor (beta chain) emerged from a study of blood T cell repertoires in COVID-19. About the research overall: Spain, Italy and the United States supplied samples that represented acute and convalescent COVID-19. From T cells, B-cell-depleted T cells, or PBMCs came the material, which was cDNA or gDNA.

CDR1 is LGHNA, CDR2 YNFKEQ, per germline. V gave up 0 bases and J gave up 10 bases; unmatched junction bases: 8. This CDR3 is 16 amino acids long. Authors' processing steps: Reference gene primer amplification yielded estimated nucleated cell counts. Measured with immunoSEQ multiplex PCR; TCRdb has only the in-frame clones, and not every one. That table supplies the V and J calls and clone size; D and trimming were determined from the DNA. In the table there are roughly 120,000 clones, about 70% of which are singletons. Sequencing input: peripheral blood. This TCR derives from a woman in her fifties or sixties with acute or convalescent COVID-19. The rearrangement joins TRBV4-2 to TRBJ1-6, with 8 bases matching TRBD1. In DNA form, the CDR3 reads TGTGCCAGCAGCCAAGATCAGGACAGGGCCCTGTCACCCCTCCACTTT. It codes for CASSQDQDRALSPLHF.